Sequencing of this TCR beta chain was carried out in a study of shared clonotypes between healthy human individuals. All of the donors resided in Nashville, Tennessee, and each was a Caucasian adult. This CDR3 region has 15 residues. The germline CDR1 and CDR2 sequences are LGHNA and YSLEER. Trimming took 1 base from V and 2 from J, leaving 11 bases between them. The genomic DNA of each subset was split evenly across several immunoSEQ plates. Method: immunoSEQ multiplex PCR; TCRdb's copy keeps in-frame clones and lacks some. Among about 95,000 clones listed, 67% were seen once. This clone was counted at least ten times. As yet, its antigen is unknown. Study observations and caveats: Sorted-subset sequencing was shown by rarefaction to be incomplete despite large depth. Shared across a handful of donors were 4% to 5% of the naive CD4 clonotypes.

The rearrangement uses TRBV4-3 and TRBJ1-2; D uncertain. Sequencing was done on a sample of memory CD8+ T cells sorted from blood. Sample subset: CD45RO+ cells pooled with CCR7-negative TemRA cells. This receptor was identified in a man aged 30-40 years in good health. The CDR3 DNA is TGCGCCAGCAGCCAAGCCATGGGCCTAAACTATGGCTACACCTTC. Translated: CASSQAMGLNYGYTF.